Reported below is one T cell receptor (beta chain). Here immunoSEQ multiplex PCR was the method, and the copy in TCRdb shows in-frame clones only, minus some. Counted here are hundreds of thousands of clones, around nine tenths occurring once; the ten biggest clones make up approximately 0.01%. Between the trimmed V and J ends, which lost 4 bases and 0 bases, there was a span of 13 bases. The germline CDR1 and CDR2 sequences are SEHNR and FQNEAQ (reference sequence). The CDR3 totals 15 residues. The data originate from a study of shared T cell receptors in the human thymus. A further study also used this sample, focusing on human thymus T cells. That investigation notes: Surgeons resected thymus tissue during corrective heart surgery. Thymic as well as blood repertoires seemed to favor certain V and J genes unevenly. Related research described strongly overlapping thymic repertoires in unrelated people.

The sample comprised thymocytes. V gene TRBV7-9 combines with J gene TRBJ2-7, with D possibly matching TRBD2 (5 bases). This TCR was recovered from a boy under two years old with a congenital heart defect. CDR3 in DNA: TGTGCCAGCAGCTCGGGGAGTCGGAGCTCCTACGAGCAGTACTTC. Translating gives CASSSGSRSSYEQYF.